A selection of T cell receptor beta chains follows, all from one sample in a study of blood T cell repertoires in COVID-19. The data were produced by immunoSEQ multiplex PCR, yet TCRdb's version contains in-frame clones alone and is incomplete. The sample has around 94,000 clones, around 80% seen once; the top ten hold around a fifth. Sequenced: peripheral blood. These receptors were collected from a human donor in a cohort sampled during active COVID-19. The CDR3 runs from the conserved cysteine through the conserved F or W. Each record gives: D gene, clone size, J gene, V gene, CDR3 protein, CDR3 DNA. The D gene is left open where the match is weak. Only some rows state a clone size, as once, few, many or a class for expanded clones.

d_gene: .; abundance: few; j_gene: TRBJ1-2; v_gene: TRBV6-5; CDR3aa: CASRDQGRGGYTF; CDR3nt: TGTGCCAGCAGGGACCAGGGGAGAGGTGGCTACACCTTC
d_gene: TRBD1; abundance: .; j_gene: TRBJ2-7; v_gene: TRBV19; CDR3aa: CASRRRVQGLSYEQYF; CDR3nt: TGTGCCAGTAGACGCCGTGTACAGGGGCTCTCCTACGAGCAGTACTTC
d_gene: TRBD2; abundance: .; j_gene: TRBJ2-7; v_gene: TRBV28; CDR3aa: CASRLAGYEQYF; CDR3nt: TGTGCCAGCAGACTAGCGGGCTACGAGCAGTACTTC
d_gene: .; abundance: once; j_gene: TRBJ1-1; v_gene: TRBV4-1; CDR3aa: CASSRHRDIGLTEAFF; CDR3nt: TGCGCCAGCAGTCGACATAGGGACATCGGCCTCACTGAAGCTTTCTTT
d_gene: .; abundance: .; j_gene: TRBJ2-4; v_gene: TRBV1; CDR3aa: CTSTGEDRENIQYF; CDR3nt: TGCACCAGCACCGGGGAGGACAGGGAAAACATTCAGTACTTC
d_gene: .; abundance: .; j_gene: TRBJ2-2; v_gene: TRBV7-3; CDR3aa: CASSGDGSRTGELFF; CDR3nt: TGTGCCAGCTCCGGGGACGGGAGCCGGACCGGGGAGCTGTTTTTT
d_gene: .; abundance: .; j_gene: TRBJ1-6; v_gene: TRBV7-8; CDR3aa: CASSTPSAEVRSPLHF; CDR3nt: TGTGCCAGCAGCACCCCCTCAGCGGAGGTTCGATCACCCCTCCACTTT
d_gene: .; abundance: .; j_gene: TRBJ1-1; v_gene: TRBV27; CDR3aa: CASTLLAEAFF; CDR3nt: TGTGCCAGCACCCTACTCGCTGAAGCTTTCTTT
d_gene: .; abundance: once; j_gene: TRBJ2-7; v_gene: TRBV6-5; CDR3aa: CASSTPRQGSYEQYF; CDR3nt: TGTGCCAGCAGTACCCCTCGGCAGGGCTCCTACGAGCAGTACTTC
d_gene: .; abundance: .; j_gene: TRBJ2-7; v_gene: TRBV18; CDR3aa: CASSPVSSLVTSGEQYF; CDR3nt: TGTGCCAGCTCACCGGTCAGCTCGTTGGTGACTTCGGGCGAGCAGTACTTC
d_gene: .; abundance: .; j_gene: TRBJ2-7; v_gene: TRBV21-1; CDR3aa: CASSKVRPRGLYEQYF; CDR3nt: TGTGCCAGCAGCAAAGTGCGGCCAAGGGGACTCTACGAGCAGTACTTC
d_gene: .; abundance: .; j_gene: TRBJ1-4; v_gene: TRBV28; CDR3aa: CASSLGGIPVLGNEKLFF; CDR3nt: TGTGCCAGCAGTTTGGGGGGGATCCCCGTCTTGGGTAATGAAAAACTGTTTTTT
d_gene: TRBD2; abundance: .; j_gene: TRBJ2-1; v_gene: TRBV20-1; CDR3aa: CSARAGVEQFF; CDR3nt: TGCAGTGCTAGGGCGGGAGTTGAGCAGTTCTTC
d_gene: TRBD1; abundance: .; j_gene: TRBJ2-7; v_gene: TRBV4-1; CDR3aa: CASSQEPDRGYEQYF; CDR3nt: TGCGCCAGCAGCCAAGAACCGGACAGGGGCTACGAGCAGTACTTC
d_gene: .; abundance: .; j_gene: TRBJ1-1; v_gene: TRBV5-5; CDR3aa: CASSSRDSPMNTEAFF; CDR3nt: TGTGCCAGCAGCAGCCGGGACTCCCCCATGAACACTGAAGCTTTCTTT
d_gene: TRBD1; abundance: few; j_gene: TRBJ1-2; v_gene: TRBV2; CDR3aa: CASSRDSYGYTF; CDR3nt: TGTGCCAGCAGCCGGGACAGCTATGGCTACACCTTC
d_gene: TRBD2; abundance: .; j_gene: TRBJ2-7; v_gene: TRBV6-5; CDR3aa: CASSLLAGGAYEQYF; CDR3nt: TGTGCCAGCAGTTTACTAGCGGGAGGGGCCTACGAGCAGTACTTC
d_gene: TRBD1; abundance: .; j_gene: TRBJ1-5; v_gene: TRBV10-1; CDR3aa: CASKQGKAGQPQHF; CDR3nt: TGCGCCAGCAAACAGGGGAAGGCGGGACAGCCCCAGCATTTT
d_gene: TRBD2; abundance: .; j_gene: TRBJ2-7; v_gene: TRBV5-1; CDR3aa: CASSLTSGPVLQYF; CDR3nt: TGCGCCAGCAGCTTGACTAGCGGTCCCGTGCTGCAGTACTTC
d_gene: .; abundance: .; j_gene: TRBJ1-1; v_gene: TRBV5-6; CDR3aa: CASSLTGSAEAFF; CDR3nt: TGTGCCAGCAGCTTGACAGGGTCTGCTGAAGCTTTCTTT
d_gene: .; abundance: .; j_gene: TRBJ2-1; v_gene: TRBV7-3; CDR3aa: CASSPLGRDEQFF; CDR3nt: TGTGCCAGCAGCCCTTTGGGCAGGGATGAGCAGTTCTTC
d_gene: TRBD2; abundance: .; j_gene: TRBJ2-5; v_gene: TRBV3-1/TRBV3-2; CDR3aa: CASSQGLAGEAQYF; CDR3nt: TGTGCCAGCAGCCAGGGACTAGCGGGAGAGGCCCAGTACTTC
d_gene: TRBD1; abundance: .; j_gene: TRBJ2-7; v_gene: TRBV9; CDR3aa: CASSDIRTGSNEQYF; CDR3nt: TGTGCCAGCAGCGATATCCGGACAGGGAGCAACGAGCAGTACTTC
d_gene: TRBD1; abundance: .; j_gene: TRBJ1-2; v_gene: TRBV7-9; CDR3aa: CASSPETGNYGYTF; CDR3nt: TGTGCCAGCAGCCCCGAGACAGGGAACTATGGCTACACCTTC
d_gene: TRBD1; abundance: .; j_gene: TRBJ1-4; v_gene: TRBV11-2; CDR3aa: CASSQDRGSEKLFF; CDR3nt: TGTGCCAGCAGTCAGGACAGGGGAAGTGAAAAACTGTTTTTT